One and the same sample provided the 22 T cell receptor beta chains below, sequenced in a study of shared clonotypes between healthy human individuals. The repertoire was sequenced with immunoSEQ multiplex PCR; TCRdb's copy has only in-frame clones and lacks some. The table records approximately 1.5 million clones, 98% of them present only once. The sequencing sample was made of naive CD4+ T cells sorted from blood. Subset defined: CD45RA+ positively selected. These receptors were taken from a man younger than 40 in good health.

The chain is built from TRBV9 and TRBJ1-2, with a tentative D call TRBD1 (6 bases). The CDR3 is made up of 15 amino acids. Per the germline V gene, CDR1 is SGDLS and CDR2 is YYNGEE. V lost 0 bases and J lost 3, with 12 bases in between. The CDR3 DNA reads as TGTGCCAGCAGCGTAGGAACGGGGGCGGACTATGGCTACACCTTC. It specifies CASSVGTGADYGYTF. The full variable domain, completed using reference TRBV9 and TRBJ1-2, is DSGVTQTPKHLITATGQRVTLRCSPRSGDLSVYWYQQSLDQGLQFLIQYYNGEERAKGNILERFSAQQFPDLHSELNLSSLELGDSALYFCASSVGTGADYGYTFGSGTRLTVV.

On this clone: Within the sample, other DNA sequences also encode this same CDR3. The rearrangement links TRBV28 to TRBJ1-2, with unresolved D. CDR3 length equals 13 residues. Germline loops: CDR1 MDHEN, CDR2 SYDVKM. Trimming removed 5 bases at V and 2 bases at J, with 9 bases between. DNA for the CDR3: TGTGCCAGCAGTCTTTTGGGCAACTATGGCTACACCTTC. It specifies CASSLLGNYGYTF.

The CDR3 is CASSFDGQPNTEAFF. The CDR3 coding sequence is TGTGCCAGCAGCTTCGATGGACAGCCGAACACTGAAGCTTTCTTT. The J gene is TRBJ1-1, the V gene TRBV11-2; TRBD1 might be the D (6 bases). CDR3 length: 15 residues. In germline, CDR1 is SGHAT, CDR2 FQNNGV. Trimming removed 3 bases at V and 1 base at J, with 12 bases between.

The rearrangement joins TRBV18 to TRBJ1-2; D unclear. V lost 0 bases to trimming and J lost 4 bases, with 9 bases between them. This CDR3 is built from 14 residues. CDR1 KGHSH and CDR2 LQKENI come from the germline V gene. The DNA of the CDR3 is TGTGCCAGCTCACCACCGCAGGACTTCTATGGCTACACCTTC. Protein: CASSPPQDFYGYTF.

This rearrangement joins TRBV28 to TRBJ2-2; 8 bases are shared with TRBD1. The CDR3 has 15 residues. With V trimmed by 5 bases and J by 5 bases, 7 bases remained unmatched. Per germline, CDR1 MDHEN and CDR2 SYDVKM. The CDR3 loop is CASSLDRGWTGELFF. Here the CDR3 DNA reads TGTGCCAGCAGTCTAGACAGGGGCTGGACCGGGGAGCTGTTTTTT.

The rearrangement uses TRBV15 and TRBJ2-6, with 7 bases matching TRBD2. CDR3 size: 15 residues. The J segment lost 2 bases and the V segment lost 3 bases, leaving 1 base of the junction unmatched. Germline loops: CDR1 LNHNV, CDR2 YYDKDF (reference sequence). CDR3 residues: CATSSAGAGANVLTF. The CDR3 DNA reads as TGTGCCACCAGCAGTGCGGGGGCTGGGGCCAACGTCCTGACTTTC.

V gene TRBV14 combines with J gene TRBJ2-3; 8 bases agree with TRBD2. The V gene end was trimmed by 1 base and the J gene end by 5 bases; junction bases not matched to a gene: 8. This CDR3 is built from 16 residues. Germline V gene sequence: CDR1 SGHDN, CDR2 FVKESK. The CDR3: CASSQGWSGSEDTQYF. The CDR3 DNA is TGTGCCAGCAGCCAAGGATGGAGCGGGAGTGAAGATACGCAGTATTTT. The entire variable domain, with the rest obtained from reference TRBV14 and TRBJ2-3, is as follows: EAGVTQFPSHSVIEKGQTVTLRCDPISGHDNLYWYRRVMGKEIKFLLHFVKESKQDESGMPNNRFLAERTGGTYSTLKVQPAELEDSGVYFCASSQGWSGSEDTQYFGPGTRLTVL.

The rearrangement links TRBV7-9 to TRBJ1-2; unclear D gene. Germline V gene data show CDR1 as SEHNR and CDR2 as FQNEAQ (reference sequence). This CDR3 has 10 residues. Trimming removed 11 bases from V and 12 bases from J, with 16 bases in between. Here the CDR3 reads CADEEGVNTF. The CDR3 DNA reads TGTGCCGATGAGGAGGGTGTAAACACCTTC.

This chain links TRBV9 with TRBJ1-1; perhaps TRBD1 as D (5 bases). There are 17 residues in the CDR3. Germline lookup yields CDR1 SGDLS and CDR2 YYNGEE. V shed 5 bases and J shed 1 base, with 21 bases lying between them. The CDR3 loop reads CASRSGVGDRGNTEAFF. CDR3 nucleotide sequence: TGTGCCAGCAGATCTGGTGTAGGGGATAGAGGGAACACTGAAGCTTTCTTT.

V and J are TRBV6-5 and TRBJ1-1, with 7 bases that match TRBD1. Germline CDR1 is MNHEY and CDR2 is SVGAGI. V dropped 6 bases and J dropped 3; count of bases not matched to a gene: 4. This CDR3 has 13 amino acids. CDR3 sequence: CASRDTGDTEAFF. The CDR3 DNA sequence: TGTGCCAGCAGGGACACAGGGGACACTGAAGCTTTCTTT.

The CDR3 nucleotides are TGTGCCAGCGGCCTAGGGGGTAGCACAGATACGCAGTATTTT. Protein sequence: CASGLGGSTDTQYF. This chain uses TRBV7-2 with TRBJ2-3; D is possibly TRBD1 (6 bases). Germline CDR1 SGHTA, CDR2 FQGNSA. Trimming left V 8 bases short and J 0 bases short, with 12 bases between. This CDR3 spans 14 amino acids.

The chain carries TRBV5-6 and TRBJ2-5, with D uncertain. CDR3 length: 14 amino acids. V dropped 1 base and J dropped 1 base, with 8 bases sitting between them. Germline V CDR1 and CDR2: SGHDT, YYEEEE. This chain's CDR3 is CASSLPPTQETQYF. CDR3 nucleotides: TGTGCCAGCAGCTTGCCGCCGACCCAAGAGACCCAGTACTTC. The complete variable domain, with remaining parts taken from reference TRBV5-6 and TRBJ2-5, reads DAGVTQSPTHLIKTRGQQVTLRCSPKSGHDTVSWYQQALGQGPQFIFQYYEEEERQRGNFPDRFSGHQFPNYSSELNVNALLLGDSALYLCASSLPPTQETQYFGPGTRLLVL.

The CDR3 here is CSSGSSYNEQFF. The CDR3 region has the DNA TGCAGTAGCGGGAGCTCCTACAATGAGCAGTTCTTC. The V and J genes are TRBV29-1 and TRBJ2-1, with 9 positions matching TRBD2. Germline V gives CDR1 SQVTM, CDR2 ANQGSEA. The CDR3 has 12 residues.

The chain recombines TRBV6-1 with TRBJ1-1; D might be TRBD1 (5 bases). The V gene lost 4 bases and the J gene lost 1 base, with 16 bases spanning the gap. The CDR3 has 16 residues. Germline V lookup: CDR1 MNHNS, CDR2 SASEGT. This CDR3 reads CASSGGTGTRNTEAFF. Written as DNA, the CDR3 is TGTGCCAGCAGTGGAGGGACCGGGACGCGGAACACTGAAGCTTTCTTT.

The CDR3 protein is CASSLRDIGTGLYNEQFF. CDR3 coding DNA: TGTGCCAGTTCCCTTCGGGATATTGGGACAGGGCTTTACAATGAGCAGTTCTTC. The chain carries TRBV19 and TRBJ2-1, with 9 bases that match TRBD1. The germline V gene has CDR1 LNHDA and CDR2 SQIVND (reference sequence). The CDR3 spans 18 residues. V lost 8 bases and J lost 4; bases outside the gene matches: 18.

This CDR3 is CASTRTLSNQPQHF. The CDR3 DNA is TGTGCCAGTACCCGGACTCTTAGCAATCAGCCCCAGCATTTT. This chain links TRBV19 with TRBJ1-5; D is undetermined. Germline CDR1 reads LNHDA; CDR2 reads SQIVND (reference sequence). The CDR3 is made up of 14 amino acids. V lost 7 bases to trimming and J lost 0 bases, with 10 bases between them. Based on the CDR3 plus reference TRBV19 and TRBJ1-5, the full variable domain is DGGITQSPKYLFRKEGQNVTLSCEQNLNHDAMYWYRQDPGQGLRLIYYSQIVNDFQKGDIAEGYSVSREKKESFPLTVTSAQKNPTAFYLCASTRTLSNQPQHFGDGTRLSIL.

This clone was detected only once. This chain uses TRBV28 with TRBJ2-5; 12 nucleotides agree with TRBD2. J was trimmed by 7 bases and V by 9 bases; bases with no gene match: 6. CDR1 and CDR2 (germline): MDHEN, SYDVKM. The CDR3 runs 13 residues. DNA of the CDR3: TGTGCCAGTACAGCGGGACTAGCGGGGACCCAGTACTTC. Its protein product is CASTAGLAGTQYF.

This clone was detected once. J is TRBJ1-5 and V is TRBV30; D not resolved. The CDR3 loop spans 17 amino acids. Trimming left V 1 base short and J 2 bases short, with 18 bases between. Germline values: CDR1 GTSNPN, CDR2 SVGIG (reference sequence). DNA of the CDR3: TGTGCCTGGAGTGCTTCACGAGGACCCCGGGGCAATCAGCCCCAGCATTTT. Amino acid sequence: CAWSASRGPRGNQPQHF.

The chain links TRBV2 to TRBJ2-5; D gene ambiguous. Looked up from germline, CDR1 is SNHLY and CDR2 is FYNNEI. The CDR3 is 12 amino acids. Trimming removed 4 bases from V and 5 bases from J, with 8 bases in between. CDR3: CASSVNGETQYF. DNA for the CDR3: TGTGCCAGCAGTGTCAACGGGGAGACCCAGTACTTC.

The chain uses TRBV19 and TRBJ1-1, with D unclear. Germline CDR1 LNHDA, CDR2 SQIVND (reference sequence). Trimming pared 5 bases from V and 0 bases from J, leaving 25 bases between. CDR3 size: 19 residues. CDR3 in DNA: TGTGCCAGTAGTGCCCTCCTACGGGGAATGATTAGGGTGAACACTGAAGCTTTCTTT. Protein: CASSALLRGMIRVNTEAFF.

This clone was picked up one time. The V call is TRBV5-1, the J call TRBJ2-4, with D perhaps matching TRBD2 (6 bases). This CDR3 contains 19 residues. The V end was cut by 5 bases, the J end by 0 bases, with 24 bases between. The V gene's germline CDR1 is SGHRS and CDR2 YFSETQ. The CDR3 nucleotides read TGCGCCAGCAGACAAAATCCTAGCGACCGATTACTAGCCAAAAACATTCAGTACTTC. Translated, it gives CASRQNPSDRLLAKNIQYF.

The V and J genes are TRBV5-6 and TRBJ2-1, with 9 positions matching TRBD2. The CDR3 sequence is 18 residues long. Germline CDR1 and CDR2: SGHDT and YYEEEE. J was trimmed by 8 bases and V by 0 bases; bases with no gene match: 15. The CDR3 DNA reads TGTGCCAGCAGCTTGGGGGTTGCGGGAGGGCCAAGGGGCTATGAGCAGTTCTTC. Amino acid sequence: CASSLGVAGGPRGYEQFF.